The rows below give T cell receptor beta chains drawn from one sample of a study of persistence of HIV-infected CD4 T cells. No antigen has been assigned to these receptors. Produced via immunoSEQ multiplex PCR; TCRdb's table is partial and in-frame only. The top ten clones hold around 20% of a sample with about 7,500 clones, just over 60% of them seen once. The source material was CD4+ T cells sorted from PBMCs after 18-hour stimulation, sampled from a patient who received antiretroviral therapy. The receptors originated from an adult man with HIV who was CMV-seropositive. Both conserved end residues are part of each CDR3. A D gene is named only where the DNA matches it firmly. A row's size may be missing; if present it is once, few, many or a size class.

clone size: NA
D gene: TRBD2
J gene: TRBJ2-3
V gene: TRBV4-2
CDR3 protein: CASSRGLAGASDTQYF
CDR3 DNA: TGTGCCAGCAGCCGCGGACTAGCGGGGGCCTCAGATACGCAGTATTTT

clone size: NA
D gene: NA
J gene: TRBJ2-5
V gene: TRBV9
CDR3 protein: CASSLSRAETQYF
CDR3 DNA: TGTGCCAGCAGCCTTAGCCGGGCAGAGACCCAGTACTTC

clone size: few
D gene: TRBD1
J gene: TRBJ2-7
V gene: TRBV6-5
CDR3 protein: CASSPGTGSYEQYF
CDR3 DNA: TGTGCCAGCAGTCCCGGGACAGGGTCGTACGAGCAGTACTTC

clone size: few
D gene: NA
J gene: TRBJ2-2
V gene: TRBV5-1
CDR3 protein: CASSQEVGTGELFF
CDR3 DNA: TGCGCCAGCAGCCAGGAGGTGGGAACCGGGGAGCTGTTTTTT

clone size: NA
D gene: NA
J gene: TRBJ2-7
V gene: TRBV27
CDR3 protein: CASKPHKTYEQYF
CDR3 DNA: TGTGCCAGCAAGCCACATAAAACCTACGAGCAGTACTTC

clone size: NA
D gene: NA
J gene: TRBJ1-1
V gene: TRBV6-5
CDR3 protein: CASSYWAGQGEAFF
CDR3 DNA: TGTGCCAGCAGTTACTGGGCGGGCCAGGGTGAAGCTTTCTTT

clone size: NA
D gene: NA
J gene: TRBJ2-3
V gene: TRBV24-1
CDR3 protein: CATSDPSGTDTQYF
CDR3 DNA: TGTGCCACCAGTGATCCCAGCGGTACAGATACGCAGTATTTT

clone size: few
D gene: NA
J gene: TRBJ1-6
V gene: TRBV7-9
CDR3 protein: CASSPSLGVSYNSPLHF
CDR3 DNA: TGTGCCAGCAGCCCCAGTTTAGGGGTCTCCTATAATTCACCCCTCCACTTT

clone size: NA
D gene: NA
J gene: TRBJ1-3
V gene: TRBV7-6
CDR3 protein: CASSLEAVLSSGNTIYF
CDR3 DNA: TGTGCCAGCAGCTTGGAGGCAGTTTTAAGCTCTGGAAACACCATATATTTT

clone size: NA
D gene: NA
J gene: TRBJ2-7
V gene: TRBV6-1
CDR3 protein: CASSDGAVLSYEQYF
CDR3 DNA: TGTGCCAGCAGTGACGGGGCGGTTCTTTCCTACGAGCAGTACTTC

clone size: NA
D gene: NA
J gene: TRBJ2-7
V gene: TRBV4-3
CDR3 protein: CASSRQDNYEQYF
CDR3 DNA: TGCGCCAGCAGCCGGCAGGACAACTACGAGCAGTACTTC

clone size: few
D gene: TRBD1
J gene: TRBJ1-2
V gene: TRBV24-1
CDR3 protein: CATMDSQDRAGGYTF
CDR3 DNA: TGTGCCACTATGGACTCCCAGGACAGGGCTGGTGGCTACACCTTC

clone size: NA
D gene: TRBD1
J gene: TRBJ2-1
V gene: TRBV3-1/TRBV3-2
CDR3 protein: CASSQEGTGGRNEQFF
CDR3 DNA: TGTGCCAGCAGCCAAGAGGGGACAGGCGGTAGGAATGAGCAGTTCTTC

clone size: NA
D gene: TRBD2
J gene: TRBJ2-5
V gene: TRBV29-1
CDR3 protein: CSVGSGEETQYF
CDR3 DNA: TGCAGCGTTGGTAGCGGGGAAGAGACCCAGTACTTC

clone size: NA
D gene: NA
J gene: TRBJ1-3
V gene: TRBV19
CDR3 protein: CASRIQAESGNTIYF
CDR3 DNA: TGTGCCAGTAGGATACAGGCGGAATCTGGAAACACCATATATTTT